This T cell receptor (beta chain) derives from a study of shared clonotypes between healthy human individuals. Study-wide findings and caveats: Rarefaction gave evidence that sorted-subset sequencing remained incomplete despite large depth.

V was cut by 5 bases and J by 1 base, with 17 bases left in between. In germline, CDR1 is SEHNR, CDR2 FQNEAQ (reference sequence). The CDR3 totals 16 residues. Positive CCR7 selection of CD45RO-negative cells yielded the naive CD8 cells, and terminally differentiated effector memory CD45RA+ cells were excluded. Method: immunoSEQ multiplex PCR; TCRdb's copy keeps in-frame clones and lacks some. The data hold hundreds of thousands of clones, with about 95% observed a single time. In regard to this clone: Its antigen remains unknown.

The chain is built from TRBV7-9 and TRBJ2-5; D is possibly TRBD1 or TRBD2 (5 bases each). Source material: naive CD8+ T cells sorted from blood. The receptor comes from a woman younger than 45 in good health. The CDR3 reads CASSPRDAGLQETQYF. The CDR3 bases are TGTGCCAGCAGCCCACGGGACGCAGGACTCCAAGAGACCCAGTACTTC.